Only one count was recorded for the clone carrying this TCR beta chain. The antigen is undetermined. Germline lookup yields CDR1 KGHSY and CDR2 FQNENV. The CDR3 runs to 16 residues. V was clipped by 2 bases and J by 4 bases; unmatched bases: 8. Separate from the approximately 720-subject first cohort was the approximately 130-subject validation cohort, to which the donors belonged. These data come from a study of cytomegalovirus exposure and HLA in healthy donors. Study-level results: While the bulk of TCR sequences proved rare, some public TCRs turned up in many donors. A subsequent analysis found that TCR clusters from the first cohort also tended to co-occur in the 120 or so validation repertoires, with around 94% of cluster scores above 0. Confirmation in vitro established that a few CMV-associated chains were specific for CMV antigens.

Here immunoSEQ multiplex PCR was the method, and the copy in TCRdb shows in-frame clones only, minus some. There are about 150,000 clones in the sample; 88% occur only once, and 2.5% to 3.5% lies in the top ten. The chain couples TRBV16 to TRBJ2-1; 7 bases are a match to TRBD1. Material: PBMCs. This receptor was identified in a man between 18 and 35 years old in good health and CMV-seronegative. This chain's CDR3 is CASSQGEMDRYNEQFF. CDR3 sequence (DNA): TGTGCCAGCAGCCAAGGAGAAATGGACAGGTACAATGAGCAGTTCTTC.